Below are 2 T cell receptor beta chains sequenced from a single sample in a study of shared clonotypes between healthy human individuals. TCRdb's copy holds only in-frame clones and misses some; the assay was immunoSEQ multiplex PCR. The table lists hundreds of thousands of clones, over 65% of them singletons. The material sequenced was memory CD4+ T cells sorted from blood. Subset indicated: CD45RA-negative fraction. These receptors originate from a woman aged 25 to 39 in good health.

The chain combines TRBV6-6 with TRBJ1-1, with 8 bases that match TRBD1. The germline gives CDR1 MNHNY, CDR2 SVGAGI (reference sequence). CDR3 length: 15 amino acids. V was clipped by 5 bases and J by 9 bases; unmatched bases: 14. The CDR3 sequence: CASSGSTGGISKAFF. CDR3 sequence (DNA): TGTGCCAGCAGTGGGTCTACAGGGGGGATTTCCAAAGCTTTCTTT.

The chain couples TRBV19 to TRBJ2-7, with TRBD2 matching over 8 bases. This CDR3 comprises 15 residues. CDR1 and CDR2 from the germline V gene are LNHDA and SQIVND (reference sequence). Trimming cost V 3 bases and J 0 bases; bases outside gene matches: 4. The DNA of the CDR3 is TGTGCCAGTAGTATTCAAGCGGGGGCCTCCTACGAGCAGTACTTC. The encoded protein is CASSIQAGASYEQYF. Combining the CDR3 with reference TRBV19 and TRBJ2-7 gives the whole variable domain DGGITQSPKYLFRKEGQNVTLSCEQNLNHDAMYWYRQDPGQGLRLIYYSQIVNDFQKGDIAEGYSVSREKKESFPLTVTSAQKNPTAFYLCASSIQAGASYEQYFGPGTRLTVT.